This T cell receptor (beta chain) was sequenced for a study of shared clonotypes between healthy human individuals. Regarding this clone: Its antigen is currently unknown.

V lost 3 bases, J lost 0 bases, and 13 bases lay in between. In germline, CDR1 is SGDLS, CDR2 YYNGEE. This CDR3 spans 15 amino acids. Sequencing was performed with immunoSEQ multiplex PCR; in TCRdb, only in-frame clones are kept and a portion is missing. The data contain roughly 770,000 clones, 96% of them singletons. General study findings and limits: Shared clonotypes across all four donors exceeded non-shared ones in generation probability. Sampling covered nothing but blood. Tissue TCR repertoires likely differ from those found in blood. Richness estimates generally favored naive over memory subsets.

Terminally differentiated effector memory CD45RA+ cells were excluded by CCR7 positive selection of CD45RO-negative cells. Donors, without exception, were Caucasian adults residing in Nashville, Tennessee. The chain recombines TRBV9 with TRBJ2-7; TRBD2 might be the D (5 bases). Sequences were obtained from naive CD8+ T cells sorted from blood. This sequence originates from a man between 25 and 39 years old in good health. The CDR3 DNA is TGTGCCAGCAGCGAATCCGGACTCCACTCCTACGAGCAGTACTTC. The encoded protein is CASSESGLHSYEQYF.